Detailed here is one T cell receptor beta chain. This clonotype was counted only a few times. Its antigen is currently not known. No clone much larger than this one lies a single base away; base qualities are absent. This sample was taken from a study of response to subunit inactivated influenza vaccine (dated by TCRdb to about 2018). Background for the entire study: To follow how T cells responded to a trivalent subunit inactivated influenza vaccine, the researchers relied on deep quantitative profiling of the T cell receptor repertoire. Results the study describes overall, beyond this receptor: The authors proposed that each seasonal influenza vaccination may bring in only a limited number of new T cells.

Library creation used RT-PCR. This sample was sequenced with an Illumina HiSeq 2500. TCRdb itself trimmed the public reads at Q25 with fastp, ran MiXCR and retained productive beta chains. A single entry per CDR3 protein holds the most common genes and DNA from its merged rows. The sample table contains just over 300,000 distinct CDR3 sequences; only one count was recorded for just over 20% of them. About 10% of the sample is held by the ten biggest clonotypes. This receptor was identified in a man aged 45 to 70 who received an inactivated influenza vaccine. Donor details come from another sample of the same person, matched by shared clones. The sequencing here drew on PBMCs from blood, taken approximately 20 months after vaccination.

CDR3 reads: CASSFGSNGGLFYEQYF. The nucleotides read TGTGCCAGCAGCTTCGGTAGTAATGGGGGCTTATTCTACGAGCAGTACTTC. The V and J genes are TRBV5-5 and TRBJ2-7, and TRBD1 may be the D gene, going by 6 matching bases. According to the germline V gene (reference sequence), CDR1 reads SGHKS and CDR2 reads YYEKEE. V drops 2 bases and J drops 3 bases, leaving 21 bases in between. The CDR3 runs 17 amino acids, cysteine and phenylalanine included. The retained sequence is limited to the CDR3, 51 bases, with the frame set at the first base. Reference TRBV5-5 and TRBJ2-7 genes cover what lies past the CDR3, so the full variable domain is DAGVTQSPTHLIKTRGQQVTLRCSPISGHKSVSWYQQVLGQGPQFIFQYYEKEERGRGNFPDRFSARQFPNYSSELNVNALLLGDSALYLCASSFGSNGGLFYEQYFGPGTRLTVT.